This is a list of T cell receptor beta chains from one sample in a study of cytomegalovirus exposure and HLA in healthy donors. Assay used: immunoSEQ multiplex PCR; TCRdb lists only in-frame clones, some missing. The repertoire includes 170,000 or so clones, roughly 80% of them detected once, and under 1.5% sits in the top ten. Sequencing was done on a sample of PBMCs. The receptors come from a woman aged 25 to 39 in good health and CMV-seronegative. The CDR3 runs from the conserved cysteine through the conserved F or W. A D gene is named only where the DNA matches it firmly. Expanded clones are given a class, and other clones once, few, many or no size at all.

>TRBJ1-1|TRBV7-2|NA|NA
TGTGCCAGCAGCTTAGGGTTCCAGGACAGAGAAGCTTTCTTT
CASSLGFQDREAFF
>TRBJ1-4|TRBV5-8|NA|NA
TGTGCCAGCAGCCCCAAGGACAGAAGCGAAAAACTGTTTTTT
CASSPKDRSEKLFF
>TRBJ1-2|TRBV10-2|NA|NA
TGCGCCAGCAGTGAAGTTGCAGGGGTTGTTAACTATGGCTACACCTTC
CASSEVAGVVNYGYTF
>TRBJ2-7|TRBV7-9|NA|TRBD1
TGTGCCAGCAGCTCACTTCCAGGGGGCTTTCAACACGAGCAGTACTTC
CASSSLPGGFQHEQYF
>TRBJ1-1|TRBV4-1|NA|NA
TGCGCCAGCGGCCAAGGCGGGGGCTTGGCCACTGAAGCTTTCTTT
CASGQGGGLATEAFF
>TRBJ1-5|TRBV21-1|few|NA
TGTGCCAGCAGACCGGCCGGAGAAGGCGATCAGCCCCAGCATTTT
CASRPAGEGDQPQHF
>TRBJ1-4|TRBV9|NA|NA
TGTGCCAGCAGAAAGGGGGTTGCAACTAATGAAAAACTGTTTTTT
CASRKGVATNEKLFF
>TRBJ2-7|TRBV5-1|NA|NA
TGCGCCAGCAGCACCTCTCCGGACAGACCGGCCGAGCAGTACTTC
CASSTSPDRPAEQYF
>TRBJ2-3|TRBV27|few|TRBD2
TGTGCCAGCAGTTTACCCGGACTAGCGGGTTCCACAGATACGCAGTATTTT
CASSLPGLAGSTDTQYF
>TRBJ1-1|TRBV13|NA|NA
TGTGCCAGCAGCGGCCAGGCTCCAAGGGGCTTGAACACTGAAGCTTTCTTT
CASSGQAPRGLNTEAFF
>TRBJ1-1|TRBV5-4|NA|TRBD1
TGTGCCAGCAGCCCGGAGACCGGGACAGGCTTTGAAGCTTTCTTT
CASSPETGTGFEAFF
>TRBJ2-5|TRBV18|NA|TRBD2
TGTGCCAGCACTCCAAGCGGGGTTAAGGAGACCCAGTACTTC
CASTPSGVKETQYF
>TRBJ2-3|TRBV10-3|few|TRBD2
TGTGCCATCTCTGAAGCGGGGACAGATACGCAGTATTTT
CAISEAGTDTQYF
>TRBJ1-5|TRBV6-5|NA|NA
TGTGCCCGGACAGTCAATCAGCCCCAGCATTTT
CARTVNQPQHF
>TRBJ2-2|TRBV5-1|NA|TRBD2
TGCGCCAGCAGCTTTAGCGCGGGGGGGCCGAGCACCGGGGAGCTGTTTTTT
CASSFSAGGPSTGELFF
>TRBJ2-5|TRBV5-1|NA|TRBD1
TGCGCCAGCAGCTATTACAGGGGACAAGAGACCCAGTACTTC
CASSYYRGQETQYF
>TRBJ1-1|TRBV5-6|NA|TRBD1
TGTGCCAGCAGCTATGGACAGGGGAACACTGAAGCTTTCTTT
CASSYGQGNTEAFF
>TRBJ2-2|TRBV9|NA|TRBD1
TGTGCCAGCAGCTGGACAGGGGAAAACACCGGGGAGCTGTTTTTT
CASSWTGENTGELFF
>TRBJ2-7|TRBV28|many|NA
TGTGCCAGCACGTCGGGGAAATCCTACGAGCAGTACTTC
CASTSGKSYEQYF
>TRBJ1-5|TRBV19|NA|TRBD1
TGTGCCAGTAGCCTGGGACAGGGCAATCAGCCCCAGCATTTT
CASSLGQGNQPQHF
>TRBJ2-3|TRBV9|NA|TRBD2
TGTGCCAGCAGCCCCGGGGGGTGGTCCACAGATACGCAGTATTTT
CASSPGGWSTDTQYF
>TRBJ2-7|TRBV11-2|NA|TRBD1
TGTGCCAGCAGCTACAGGGGGCGAGACGAGCAGTACTTC
CASSYRGRDEQYF
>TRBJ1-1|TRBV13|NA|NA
TGTGCCAGCAGCTCAAGGAGGGTAGGAGACACTGAAGCTTTCTTT
CASSSRRVGDTEAFF
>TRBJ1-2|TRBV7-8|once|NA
TGTGCCAGCAGCTTAGGTTCCACGCTCGGGGATGGCTACACCTTC
CASSLGSTLGDGYTF
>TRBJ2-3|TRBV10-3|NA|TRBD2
TGTGCCATCACGAGGGCTAGCGGACCCGTCACAGATACGCAGTATTTT
CAITRASGPVTDTQYF
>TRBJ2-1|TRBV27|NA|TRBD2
TGTGCCAGCAGTTTACCTAGCGGCCACAATGAGCAGTTCTTC
CASSLPSGHNEQFF
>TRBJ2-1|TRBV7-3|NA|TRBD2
TGTGCCAGCAGCTTGGGCGGGGGGAATGAGCAGTTCTTC
CASSLGGGNEQFF
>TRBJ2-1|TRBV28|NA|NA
TGTGCCAGCAGGGGGACTCAACCCAGGGAGGCCTACAATGAGCAGTTCTTC
CASRGTQPREAYNEQFF
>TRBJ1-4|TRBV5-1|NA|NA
TGCGCCAGCAGCGACAGGAACTCTAATGAAAAACTGTTTTTT
CASSDRNSNEKLFF
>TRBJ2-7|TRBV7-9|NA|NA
TGTGCCAGCAGCTTCGAAGGCACCAACGATCGGGGCGAGCAGTACTTC
CASSFEGTNDRGEQYF
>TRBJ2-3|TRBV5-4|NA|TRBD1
TGTGCCAGCAGCTTGGATCCCCAGGGGACAGGGCCAGATACGCAGTATTTT
CASSLDPQGTGPDTQYF
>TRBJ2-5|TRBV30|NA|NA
TGTGCCTGGAGAAATCAGGGAGAGACCCAGTACTTC
CAWRNQGETQYF
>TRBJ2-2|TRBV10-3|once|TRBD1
TGTGCCATCAGAGGGACAGCCGCGAACACCGGGGAGCTGTTTTTT
CAIRGTAANTGELFF
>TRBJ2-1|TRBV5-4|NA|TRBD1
TGTGCCAGCAGCTACTACCACAGGGGGCTGGATGAGCAGTTCTTC
CASSYYHRGLDEQFF
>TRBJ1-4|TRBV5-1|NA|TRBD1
TGCGCCAGCAGCCGGGACAGCCTGGGAACTAATGAAAAACTGTTTTTT
CASSRDSLGTNEKLFF
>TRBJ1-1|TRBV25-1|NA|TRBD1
TGTGCCAGCAGTGTCAGGACAGGGAAGAACACTGAAGCTTTCTTT
CASSVRTGKNTEAFF
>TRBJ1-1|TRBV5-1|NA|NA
TGCGCCAGCAGGGAGGTGAGCTCTGAAGCTTTCTTT
CASREVSSEAFF
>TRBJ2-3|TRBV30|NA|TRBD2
TGTGCCTGGCGCGGGTTTGGACTAGCGGGTGGATCTAGCACAGATACGCAGTATTTT
CAWRGFGLAGGSSTDTQYF
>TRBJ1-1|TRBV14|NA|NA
NA
CASSTSVNTEAFF
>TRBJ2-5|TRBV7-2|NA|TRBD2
TGTGCCAGCAGCAATAGGCTAGCGGGGCCCTACCAAGAGACCCAGTACTTC
CASSNRLAGPYQETQYF
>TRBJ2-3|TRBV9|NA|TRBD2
TGTGCCAGCAGCGTACTAACCTCGGGGGGAGATACGCAGTATTTT
CASSVLTSGGDTQYF
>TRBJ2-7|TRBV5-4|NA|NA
TGTGCCAGCAGCTTGCGCGGGTTACCCTACGAGCAGTACTTC
CASSLRGLPYEQYF
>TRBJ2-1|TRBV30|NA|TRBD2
TGTGCCTGGAGTGTGACTAGCGGGGGCCACAATGAGCAGTTCTTC
CAWSVTSGGHNEQFF
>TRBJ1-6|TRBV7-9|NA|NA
TGTGCCAGCGCCCGGGGAGGACGAAGCTCCTATAATTCACCCCTCCACTTT
CASARGGRSSYNSPLHF
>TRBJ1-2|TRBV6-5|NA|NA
TGTGCCAGCAGAGGAACAGACTATGGCTACACCTTC
CASRGTDYGYTF
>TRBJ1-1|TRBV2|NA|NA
TGTGCCAGCAGTCCCGGGTCGGGTGAAGCTTTCTTT
CASSPGSGEAFF
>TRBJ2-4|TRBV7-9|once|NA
TGTGCCAGCAGCTTCAATGACATTCAGTACTTC
CASSFNDIQYF
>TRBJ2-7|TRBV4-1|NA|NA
TGCGCCAGCAGCCAAATGGTGGCGGTCGAGCAGTACTTC
CASSQMVAVEQYF
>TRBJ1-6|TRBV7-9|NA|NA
TGTGCCAGCAGCCAGGGGAATTATAATTCACCCCTCCACTTT
CASSQGNYNSPLHF
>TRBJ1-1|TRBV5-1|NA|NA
TGCGCCAGCAGCTTAGAACAGAACACTGAAGCTTTCTTT
CASSLEQNTEAFF
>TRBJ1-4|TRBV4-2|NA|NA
TGTGCCAGCAGCCAAGCCCCCGCGGGACTTAATGAAAAACTGTTTTTT
CASSQAPAGLNEKLFF
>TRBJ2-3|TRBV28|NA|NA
TGTGCCAGCAGTTCCGAAAGGCGTCTAGTTGCAGATACGCAGTATTTT
CASSSERRLVADTQYF
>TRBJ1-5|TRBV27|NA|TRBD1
TGTGCCAGCAGTTTAGGGGGACAGGGGGAGCAGCCCCAGCATTTT
CASSLGGQGEQPQHF